This T cell receptor beta chain stems from a study of long-term antiretroviral therapy in people with HIV. Whole-study results and caveats: Clones that expanded before ART (that is, prior to treatment) dominated the repertoire at all time points.

With respect to this clone: The antigen remains unidentified.

Germline loops: CDR1 KGHSH, CDR2 LQKENI. Trimming left V 3 bases short and J 2 bases short, with 7 bases between. This CDR3 has 13 residues. Investigators performed immunoSEQ version v3.0 at survey level. Data came from immunoSEQ multiplex PCR; TCRdb stores just in-frame clones and leaves some out. The sample consists of about 33,000 clones, 78% of them appearing once. The TCR sequence derives from a woman between 45 and 60 years old with HIV. This chain uses TRBV18 with TRBJ1-2; D possibly corresponds to TRBD1 (5 bases). Sequences were derived from unsorted PBMCs, sampled 3.1 years after starting antiretroviral therapy. The CDR3: CASSPRANYGYTF. CDR3 bases: TGTGCCAGCTCACCCAGGGCAAACTATGGCTACACCTTC.